This TCR beta chain is drawn from a study of CXCR3-negative and CXCR3-positive naive CD8 T cells. Study results and caveats: Memory CD8+ T cell repertoires were far less diverse than both naive subsets. In naive cells, CXCR3-negative and CXCR3-positive subsets had similar TRBV-TRBJ usage; memory cells differed. Higher TRB CDR3 hydrophobicity marked CXCR3-positive naive cells relative to CXCR3-negative naive cells.

The method, 5' RACE with UMI labels, was used to prepare the TRB cDNA libraries. TCRdb re-called the 5' RACE reads and shows each CDR3 protein once, DNA omitted. This repertoire comprises roughly 140,000 distinct CDR3 sequences; its ten largest clones make up 0.25% to 0.3%. In germline, CDR1 is SQVTM, CDR2 ANQGSEA. This CDR3 is built from 14 residues. Notes on this clonotype: What it binds is unknown.

CD45RO-CCR7+CD27+CD95- characterized naive CD8+ T cells. V and J are TRBV29-1 and TRBJ2-5; the D call from TCRdb, TRBD1, cannot be confirmed without DNA. The sample comprised naive CXCR3+ CD8+ T cells from blood. Sample subset: CD45RO-CCR7+CD27+CD95- naive CD8+ T cells expressing CXCR3 (TNR3+). This TCR was sampled from a human donor in good health. Some clones in this sample may be carry-over from other donors' samples. The CDR3 protein is CSVEVVRGNEAQYF.